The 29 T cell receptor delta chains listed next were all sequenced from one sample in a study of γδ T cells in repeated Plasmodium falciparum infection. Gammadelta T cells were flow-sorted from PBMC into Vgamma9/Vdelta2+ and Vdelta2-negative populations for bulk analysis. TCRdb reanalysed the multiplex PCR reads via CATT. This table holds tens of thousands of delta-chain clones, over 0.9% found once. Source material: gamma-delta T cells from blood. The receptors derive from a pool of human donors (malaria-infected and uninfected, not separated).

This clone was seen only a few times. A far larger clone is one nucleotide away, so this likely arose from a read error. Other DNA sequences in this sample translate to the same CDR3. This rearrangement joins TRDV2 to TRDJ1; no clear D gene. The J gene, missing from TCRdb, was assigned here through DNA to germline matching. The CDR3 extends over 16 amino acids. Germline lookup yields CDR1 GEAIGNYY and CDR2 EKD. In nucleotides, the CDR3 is TGCGCCTGTGACACCGTCACTCCGGGTTACACCGATAAACTCATCTTT. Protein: CACDTVTPGYTDKLIF.

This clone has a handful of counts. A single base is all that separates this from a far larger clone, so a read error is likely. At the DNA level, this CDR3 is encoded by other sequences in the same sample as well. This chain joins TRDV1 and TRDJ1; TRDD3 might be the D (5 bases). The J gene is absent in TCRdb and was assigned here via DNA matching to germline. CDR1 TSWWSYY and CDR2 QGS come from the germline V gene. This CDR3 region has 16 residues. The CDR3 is CALGELEVGSTDKLIF. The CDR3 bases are TGTGCTCTCGGGGAACTGGAGGTGGGGTCCACCGATAAACTCATCTTT.

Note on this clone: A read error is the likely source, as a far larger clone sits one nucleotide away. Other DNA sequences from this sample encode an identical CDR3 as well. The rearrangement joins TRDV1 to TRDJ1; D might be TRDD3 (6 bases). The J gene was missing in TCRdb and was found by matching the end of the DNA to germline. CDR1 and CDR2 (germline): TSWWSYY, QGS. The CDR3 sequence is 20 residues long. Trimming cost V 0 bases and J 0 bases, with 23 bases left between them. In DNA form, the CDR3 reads TGTGCTCTTGGGGAACTGGAACTTCGGGGGGACAAGGTATACACCGATAAACTCATCTTT. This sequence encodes CALGELELRGDKVYTDKLIF.

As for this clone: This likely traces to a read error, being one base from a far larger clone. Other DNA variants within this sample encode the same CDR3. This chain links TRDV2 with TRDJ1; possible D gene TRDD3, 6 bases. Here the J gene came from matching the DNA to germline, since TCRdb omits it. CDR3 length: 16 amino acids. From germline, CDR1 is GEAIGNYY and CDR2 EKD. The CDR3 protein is CACDALGGTYTDKLIF. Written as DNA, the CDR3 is TGTGCATGTGACGCTTTGGGGGGCACGTACACCGATAAACTCATCTTT.

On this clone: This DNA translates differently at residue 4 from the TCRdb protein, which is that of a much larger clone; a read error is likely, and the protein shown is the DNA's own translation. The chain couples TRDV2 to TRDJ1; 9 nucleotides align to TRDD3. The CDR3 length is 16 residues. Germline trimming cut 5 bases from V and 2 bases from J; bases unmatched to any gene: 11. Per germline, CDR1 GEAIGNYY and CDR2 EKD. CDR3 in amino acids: CACAGGYSRGTDKLIF. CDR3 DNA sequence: TGTGCCTGTGCCGGGGGATACAGTAGAGGAACCGATAAACTCATCTTT.

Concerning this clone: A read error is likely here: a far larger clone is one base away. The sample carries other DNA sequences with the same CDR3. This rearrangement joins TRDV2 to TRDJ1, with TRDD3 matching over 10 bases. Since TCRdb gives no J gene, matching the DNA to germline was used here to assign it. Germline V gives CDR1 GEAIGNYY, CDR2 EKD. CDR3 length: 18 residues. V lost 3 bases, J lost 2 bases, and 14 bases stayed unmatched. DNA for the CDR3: TGTGCCTGTGACCCCGTACTGGGGGATCCAGGGAGAACCGATAAACTCATCTTT. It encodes CACDPVLGDPGRTDKLIF.

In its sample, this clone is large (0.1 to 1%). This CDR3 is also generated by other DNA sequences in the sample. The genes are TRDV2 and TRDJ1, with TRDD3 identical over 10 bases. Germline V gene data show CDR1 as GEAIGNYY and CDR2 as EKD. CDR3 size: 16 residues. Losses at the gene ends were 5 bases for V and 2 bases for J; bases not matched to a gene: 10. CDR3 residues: CACVNLGDMATDKLIF. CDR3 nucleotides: TGTGCCTGTGTCAACCTGGGGGATATGGCGACCGATAAACTCATCTTT.

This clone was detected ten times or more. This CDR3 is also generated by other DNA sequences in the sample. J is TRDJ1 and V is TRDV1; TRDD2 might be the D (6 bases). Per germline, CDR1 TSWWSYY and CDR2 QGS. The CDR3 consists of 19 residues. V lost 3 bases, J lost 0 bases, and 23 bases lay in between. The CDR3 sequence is CALGDPGLPDRSYTDKLIF. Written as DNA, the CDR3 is TGTGCTCTTGGGGATCCCGGCCTTCCGGATAGGTCGTACACCGATAAACTCATCTTT.

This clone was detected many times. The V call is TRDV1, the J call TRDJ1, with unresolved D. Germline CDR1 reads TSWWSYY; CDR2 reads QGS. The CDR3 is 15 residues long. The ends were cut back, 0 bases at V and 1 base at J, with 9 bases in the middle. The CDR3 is CALGELWPGTDKLIF. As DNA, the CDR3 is TGTGCTCTTGGGGAACTGTGGCCCGGCACCGATAAACTCATCTTT.

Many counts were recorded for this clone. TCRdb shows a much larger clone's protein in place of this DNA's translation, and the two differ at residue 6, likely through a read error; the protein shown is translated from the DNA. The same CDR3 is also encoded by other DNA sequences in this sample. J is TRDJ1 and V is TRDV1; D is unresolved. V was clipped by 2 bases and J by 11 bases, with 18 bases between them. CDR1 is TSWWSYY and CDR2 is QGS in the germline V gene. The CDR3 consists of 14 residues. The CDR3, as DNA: TGTGCTCTTGGGGAAAGAAGGAGTCATGGTAAGCTCATCTTT. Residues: CALGERRSHGKLIF.

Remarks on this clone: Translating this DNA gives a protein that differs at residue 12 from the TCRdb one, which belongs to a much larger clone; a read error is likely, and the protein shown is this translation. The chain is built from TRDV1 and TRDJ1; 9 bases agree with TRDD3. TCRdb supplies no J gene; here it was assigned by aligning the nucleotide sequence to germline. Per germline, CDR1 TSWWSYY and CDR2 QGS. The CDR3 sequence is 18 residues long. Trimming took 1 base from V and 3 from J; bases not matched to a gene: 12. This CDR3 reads CALGEPSPRGYVPDKLIF. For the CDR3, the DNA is TGTGCTCTTGGGGAACCCTCTCCGCGGGGATACGTACCCGATAAACTCATCTTT.

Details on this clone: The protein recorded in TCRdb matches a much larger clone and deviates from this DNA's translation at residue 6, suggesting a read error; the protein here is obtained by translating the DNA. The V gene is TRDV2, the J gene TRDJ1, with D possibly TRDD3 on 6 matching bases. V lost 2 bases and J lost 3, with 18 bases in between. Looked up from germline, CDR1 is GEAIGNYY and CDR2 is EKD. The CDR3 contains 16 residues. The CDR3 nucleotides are TGTGCCTGTGACAAGGCTGGGGCCGACGGGGCCGATAAACTCATCTTT. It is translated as CACDKAGADGADKLIF.

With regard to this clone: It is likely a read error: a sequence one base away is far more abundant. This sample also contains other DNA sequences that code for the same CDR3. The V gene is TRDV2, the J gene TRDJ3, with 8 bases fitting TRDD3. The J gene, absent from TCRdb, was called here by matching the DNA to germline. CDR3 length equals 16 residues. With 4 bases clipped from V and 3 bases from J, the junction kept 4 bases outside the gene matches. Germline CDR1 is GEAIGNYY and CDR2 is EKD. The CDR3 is CACDTGGYWDTRQMFF. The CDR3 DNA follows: TGTGCCTGTGATACCGGGGGATACTGGGACACCCGACAGATGTTTTTC.

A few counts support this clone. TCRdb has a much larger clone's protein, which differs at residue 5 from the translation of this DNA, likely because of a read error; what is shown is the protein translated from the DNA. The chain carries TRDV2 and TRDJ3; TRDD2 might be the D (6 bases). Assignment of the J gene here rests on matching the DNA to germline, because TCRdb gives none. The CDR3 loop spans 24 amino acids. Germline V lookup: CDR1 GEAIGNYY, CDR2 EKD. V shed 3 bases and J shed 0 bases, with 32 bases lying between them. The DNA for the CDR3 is TGTGCCTGTGACTCCGTCCTACGGTCGGGAGAAACAGATAGAAGCTCCTGGGACACCCGACAGATGTTTTTC. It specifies CACDSVLRSGETDRSSWDTRQMFF.

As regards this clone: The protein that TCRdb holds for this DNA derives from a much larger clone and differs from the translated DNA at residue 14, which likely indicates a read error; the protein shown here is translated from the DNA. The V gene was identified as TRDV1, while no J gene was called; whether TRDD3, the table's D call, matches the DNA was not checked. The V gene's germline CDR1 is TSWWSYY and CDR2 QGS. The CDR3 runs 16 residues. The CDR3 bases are TGTGCTCTTGGGGAACCGAGATGGACAAACACCGATAAACACATCTTT. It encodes CALGEPRWTNTDKHIF.

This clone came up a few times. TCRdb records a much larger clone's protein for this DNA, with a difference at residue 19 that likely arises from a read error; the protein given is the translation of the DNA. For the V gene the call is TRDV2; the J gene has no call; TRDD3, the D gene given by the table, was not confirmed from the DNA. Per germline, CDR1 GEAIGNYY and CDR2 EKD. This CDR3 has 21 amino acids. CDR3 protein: CACDTVYGPVLGDTLIDKPIF. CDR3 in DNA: TGTGCCTGTGACACCGTGTACGGGCCAGTACTGGGGGATACGCTAATCGATAAACCCATCTTT.

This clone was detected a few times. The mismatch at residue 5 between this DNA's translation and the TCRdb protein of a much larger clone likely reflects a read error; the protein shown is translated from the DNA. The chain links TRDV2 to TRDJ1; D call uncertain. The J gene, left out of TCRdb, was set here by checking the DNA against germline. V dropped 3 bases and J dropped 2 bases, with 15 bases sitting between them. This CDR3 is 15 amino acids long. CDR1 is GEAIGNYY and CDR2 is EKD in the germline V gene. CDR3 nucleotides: TGTGCCTGTGACTCCGTTGCTACCCCTACCGATAAACTCATCTTT. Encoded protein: CACDSVATPTDKLIF.

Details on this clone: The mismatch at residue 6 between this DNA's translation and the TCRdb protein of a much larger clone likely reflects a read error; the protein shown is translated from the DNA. This CDR3 is CALGPGRSRVDPTSYTDKLIF. CDR3 sequence (DNA): TGTGCTCTTGGTCCTGGGAGGTCCCGGGTCGACCCGACCTCGTACACCGATAAACTCATCTTT. V gene TRDV1 combines with J gene TRDJ1; D perhaps matches TRDD3 (5 bases). Looked up from germline, CDR1 is TSWWSYY and CDR2 is QGS. The CDR3 consists of 21 residues. Trimming cost V 6 bases and J 0 bases, with 32 bases left between them.

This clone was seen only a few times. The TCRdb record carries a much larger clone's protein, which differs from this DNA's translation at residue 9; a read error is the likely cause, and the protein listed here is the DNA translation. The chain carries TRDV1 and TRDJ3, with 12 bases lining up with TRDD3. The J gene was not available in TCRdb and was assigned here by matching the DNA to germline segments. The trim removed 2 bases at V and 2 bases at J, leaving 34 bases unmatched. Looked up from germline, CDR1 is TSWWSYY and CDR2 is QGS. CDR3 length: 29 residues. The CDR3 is CALGENPTPPWVRLTGGYPPTWDTRQMFF. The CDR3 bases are TGTGCTCTTGGGGAAAATCCTACCCCCCCTTGGGTGCGTCTTACTGGGGGATACCCACCGACCTGGGACACCCGACAGATGTTTTTC.

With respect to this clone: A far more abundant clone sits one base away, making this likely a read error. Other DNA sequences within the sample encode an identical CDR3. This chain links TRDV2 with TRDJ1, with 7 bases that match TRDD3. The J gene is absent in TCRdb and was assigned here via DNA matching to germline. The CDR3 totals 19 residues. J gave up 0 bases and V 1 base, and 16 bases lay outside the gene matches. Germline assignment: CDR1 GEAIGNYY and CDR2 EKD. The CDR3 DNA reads TGTGCCTGTGACACAAAGGAGCTGGGGGCCAGCCCGTACACCGATAAACTCATCTTT. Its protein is CACDTKELGASPYTDKLIF.

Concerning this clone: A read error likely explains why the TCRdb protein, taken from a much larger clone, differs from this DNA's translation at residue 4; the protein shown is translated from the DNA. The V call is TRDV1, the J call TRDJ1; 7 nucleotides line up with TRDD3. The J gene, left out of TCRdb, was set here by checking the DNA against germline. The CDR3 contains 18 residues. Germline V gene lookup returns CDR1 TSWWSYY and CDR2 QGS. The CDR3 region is CALRERRLGAPKSDKLIF. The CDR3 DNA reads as TGTGCTCTTAGGGAACGTCGCCTGGGGGCTCCCAAGTCCGATAAACTCATCTTT.

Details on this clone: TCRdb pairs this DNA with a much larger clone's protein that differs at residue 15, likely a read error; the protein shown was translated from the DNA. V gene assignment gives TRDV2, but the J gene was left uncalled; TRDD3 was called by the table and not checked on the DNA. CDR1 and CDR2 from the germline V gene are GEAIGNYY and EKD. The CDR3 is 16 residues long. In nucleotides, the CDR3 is TGTGCCTGTGACACCCATACTGGGGTCCCCACCGATAAACTCACCTTT. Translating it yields CACDTHTGVPTDKLTF.

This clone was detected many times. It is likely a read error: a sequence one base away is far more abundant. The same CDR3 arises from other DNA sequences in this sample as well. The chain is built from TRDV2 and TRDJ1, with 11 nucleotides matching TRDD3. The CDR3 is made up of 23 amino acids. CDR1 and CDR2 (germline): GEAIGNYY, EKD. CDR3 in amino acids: CACDTGGGSYGHTGGYNTDKLIF. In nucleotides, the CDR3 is TGTGCCTGTGACACCGGCGGAGGGTCCTACGGGCATACTGGGGGATATAACACCGATAAACTCATCTTC.

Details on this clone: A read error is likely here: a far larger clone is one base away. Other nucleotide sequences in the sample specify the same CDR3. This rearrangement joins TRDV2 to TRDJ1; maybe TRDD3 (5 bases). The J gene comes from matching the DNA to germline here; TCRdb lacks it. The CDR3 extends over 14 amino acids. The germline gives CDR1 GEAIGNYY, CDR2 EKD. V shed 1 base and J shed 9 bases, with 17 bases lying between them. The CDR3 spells CACDTVMSGSELIF. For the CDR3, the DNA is TGTGCCTGTGACACAGTGATGTCGGGATCTGAACTCATCTTT.

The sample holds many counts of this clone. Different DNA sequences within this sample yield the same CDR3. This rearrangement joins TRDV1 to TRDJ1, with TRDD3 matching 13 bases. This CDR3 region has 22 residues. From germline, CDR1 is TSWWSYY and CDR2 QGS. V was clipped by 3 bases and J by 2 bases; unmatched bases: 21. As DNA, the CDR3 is TGTGCTCTTGGGGACCGAAAACCCGTCCCGTACTGGGGGATACGGGTTACCGATAAACTCATCTTT. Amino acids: CALGDRKPVPYWGIRVTDKLIF.

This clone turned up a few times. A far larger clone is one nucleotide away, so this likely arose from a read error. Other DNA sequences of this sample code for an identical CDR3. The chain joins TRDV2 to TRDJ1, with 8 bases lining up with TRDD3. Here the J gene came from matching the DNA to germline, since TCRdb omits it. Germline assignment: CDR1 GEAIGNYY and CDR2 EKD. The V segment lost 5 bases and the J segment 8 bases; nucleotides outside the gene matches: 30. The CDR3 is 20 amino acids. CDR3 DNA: TGTGCCTGTGCCCGAAAACCCTTTCCCCACGAGTGGGGGATCGTGCGGAAACTCATCTTT. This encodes CACARKPFPHEWGIVRKLIF.

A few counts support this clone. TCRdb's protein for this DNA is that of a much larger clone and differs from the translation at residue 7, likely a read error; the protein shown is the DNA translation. The CDR3 coding sequence is TGTGCCTGTGACAACGTACAGGGGGATACAAAGGTTGGCACCGATAAACTCATCTTT. Its translation: CACDNVQGDTKVGTDKLIF. The V and J genes are TRDV2 and TRDJ1; 9 bases line up with TRDD3. No J segment appears in TCRdb, so it was assigned here by matching the sequence to germline. Looked up from germline, CDR1 is GEAIGNYY and CDR2 is EKD. After removal of 2 bases from V and 1 base from J, the junction contained 16 bases not matched to a gene. The CDR3 totals 19 residues.

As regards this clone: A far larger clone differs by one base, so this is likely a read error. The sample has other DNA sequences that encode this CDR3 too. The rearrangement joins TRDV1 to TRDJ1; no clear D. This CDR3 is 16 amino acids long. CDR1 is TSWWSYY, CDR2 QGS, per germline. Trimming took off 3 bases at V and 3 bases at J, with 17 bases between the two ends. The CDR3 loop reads CALGDKVLIPSDKLIF. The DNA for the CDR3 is TGTGCTCTTGGGGACAAGGTACTAATCCCGTCCGATAAACTCATCTTT.

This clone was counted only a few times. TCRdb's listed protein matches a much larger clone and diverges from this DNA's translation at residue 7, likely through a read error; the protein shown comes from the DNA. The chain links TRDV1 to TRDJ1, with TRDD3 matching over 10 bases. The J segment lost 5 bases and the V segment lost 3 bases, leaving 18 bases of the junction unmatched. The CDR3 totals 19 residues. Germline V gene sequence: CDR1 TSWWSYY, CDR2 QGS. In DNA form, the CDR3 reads TGTGCTCTTGGGGATCCCGGATCTCCTTACTGGGGGATGTTTGATAAACTCATCTTT. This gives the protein CALGDPGSPYWGMFDKLIF.